The clone carrying this T cell receptor beta chain has a handful of counts. TCRdb ran MiXCR on the 5' RACE reads and lists one entry per CDR3 protein. The sample shows fewer than 250,000 distinct CDR3 sequences, 15% of them seen only once. These data originate in a study of T-cell memory formation after mild COVID-19. CDR3 length: 16 amino acids. With 4 bases clipped from V and 5 bases from J, the junction kept 7 bases outside the gene matches. The clonotype comes from an adult woman who had mild COVID-19 (a few samples of this study predate the infection). Cell type and time point are not known. This chain connects TRBV12-3 or TRBV12-4 to TRBJ1-5; TRBD1 matches 11 bases. The sample taken for sequencing was PBMCs or a T cell subset sorted from them (not recorded which). The CDR3 loop is CASSSRTGGRHQPQHF. The CDR3 DNA is TGTGCCAGCAGTTCGAGGACAGGGGGCAGGCATCAGCCCCAGCATTTT.